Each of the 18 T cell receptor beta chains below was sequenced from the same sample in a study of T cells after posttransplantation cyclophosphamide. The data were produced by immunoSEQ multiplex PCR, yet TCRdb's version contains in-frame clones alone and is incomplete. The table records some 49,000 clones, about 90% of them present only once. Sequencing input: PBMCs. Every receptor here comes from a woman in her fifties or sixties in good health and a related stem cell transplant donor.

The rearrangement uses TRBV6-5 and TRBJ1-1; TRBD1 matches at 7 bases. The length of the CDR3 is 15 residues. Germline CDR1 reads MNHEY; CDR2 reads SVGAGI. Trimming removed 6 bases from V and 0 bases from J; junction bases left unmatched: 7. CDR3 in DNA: TGTGCCAGCAGCCTGAGACAGGGATTGAACACTGAAGCTTTCTTT. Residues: CASSLRQGLNTEAFF.

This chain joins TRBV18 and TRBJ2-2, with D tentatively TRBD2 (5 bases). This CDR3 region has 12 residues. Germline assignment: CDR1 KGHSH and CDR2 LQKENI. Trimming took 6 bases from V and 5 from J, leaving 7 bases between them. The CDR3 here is CASSRRTGELFF. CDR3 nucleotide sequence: TGTGCCAGCTCCCGGAGGACCGGGGAGCTGTTTTTT.

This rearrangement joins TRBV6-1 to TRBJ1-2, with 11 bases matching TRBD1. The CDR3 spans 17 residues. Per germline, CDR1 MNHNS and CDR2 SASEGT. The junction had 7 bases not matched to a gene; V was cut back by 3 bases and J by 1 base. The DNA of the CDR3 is TGTGCCAGCAGTGAGAGCGTGGGACAGGGGGTTAACTATGGCTACACCTTC. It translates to CASSESVGQGVNYGYTF.

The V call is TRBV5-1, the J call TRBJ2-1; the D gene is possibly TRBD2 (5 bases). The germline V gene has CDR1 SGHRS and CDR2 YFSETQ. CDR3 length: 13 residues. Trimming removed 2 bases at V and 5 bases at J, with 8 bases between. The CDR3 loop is CASSFGGDNEQFF. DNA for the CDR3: TGCGCCAGCAGCTTTGGAGGAGACAATGAGCAGTTCTTC.

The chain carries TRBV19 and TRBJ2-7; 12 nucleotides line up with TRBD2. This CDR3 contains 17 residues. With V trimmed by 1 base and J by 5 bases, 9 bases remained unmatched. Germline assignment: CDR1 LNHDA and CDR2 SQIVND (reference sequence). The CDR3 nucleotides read TGTGCCAGTAGTATAGGTCGTCCTAGCGGGAGGGCCGACGAGCAGTACTTC. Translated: CASSIGRPSGRADEQYF.

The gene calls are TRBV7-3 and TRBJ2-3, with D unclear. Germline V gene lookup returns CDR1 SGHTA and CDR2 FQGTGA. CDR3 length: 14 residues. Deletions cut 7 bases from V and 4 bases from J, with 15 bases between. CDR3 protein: CASTSSRVADTQYF. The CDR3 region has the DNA TGTGCCAGCACCTCATCCCGGGTGGCAGATACGCAGTATTTT.

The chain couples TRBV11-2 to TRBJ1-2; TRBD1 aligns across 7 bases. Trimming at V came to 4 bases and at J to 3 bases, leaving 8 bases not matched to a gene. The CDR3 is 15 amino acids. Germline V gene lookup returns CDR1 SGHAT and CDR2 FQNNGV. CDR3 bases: TGTGCCAGCAGCTCAAAGACAGGGTGGTACTATGGCTACACCTTC. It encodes CASSSKTGWYYGYTF. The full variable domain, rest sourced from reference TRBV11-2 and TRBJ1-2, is EAGVAQSPRYKIIEKRQSVAFWCNPISGHATLYWYQQILGQGPKLLIQFQNNGVVDDSQLPKDRFSAERLKGVDSTLKIQPAKLEDSAVYLCASSSKTGWYYGYTFGSGTRLTVV.

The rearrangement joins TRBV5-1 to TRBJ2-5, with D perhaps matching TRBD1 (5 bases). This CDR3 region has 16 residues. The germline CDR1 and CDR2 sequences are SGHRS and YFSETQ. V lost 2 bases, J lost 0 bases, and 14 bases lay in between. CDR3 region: CASSFRAVYNQETQYF. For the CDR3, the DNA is TGCGCCAGCAGCTTCAGGGCAGTCTACAACCAAGAGACCCAGTACTTC.

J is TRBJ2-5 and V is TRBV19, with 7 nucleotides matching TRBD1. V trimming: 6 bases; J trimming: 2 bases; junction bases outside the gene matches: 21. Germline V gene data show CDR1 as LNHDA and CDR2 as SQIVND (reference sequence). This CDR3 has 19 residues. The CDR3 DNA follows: TGTGCCAGTAGCAACGCACGAATTGCTATACGGACAGGACAAGAGACCCAGTACTTC. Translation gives CASSNARIAIRTGQETQYF.

In nucleotides, the CDR3 is TGTGCCAGCAGCCCGGGACTAGCCCACAATGAGCAGTTCTTC. Translated: CASSPGLAHNEQFF. The chain recombines TRBV7-2 with TRBJ2-1; 9 bases align to TRBD2. Per the germline V gene, CDR1 is SGHTA and CDR2 is FQGNSA. The trim removed 5 bases at V and 5 bases at J, leaving 4 bases unmatched. This CDR3 spans 14 amino acids.

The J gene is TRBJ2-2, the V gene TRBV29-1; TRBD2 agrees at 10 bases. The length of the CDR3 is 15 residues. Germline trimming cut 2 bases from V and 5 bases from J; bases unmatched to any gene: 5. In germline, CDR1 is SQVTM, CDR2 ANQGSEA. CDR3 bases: TGCAGCGTTGAAACTAGCGGGGTGAAGACCGGGGAGCTGTTTTTT. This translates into CSVETSGVKTGELFF.

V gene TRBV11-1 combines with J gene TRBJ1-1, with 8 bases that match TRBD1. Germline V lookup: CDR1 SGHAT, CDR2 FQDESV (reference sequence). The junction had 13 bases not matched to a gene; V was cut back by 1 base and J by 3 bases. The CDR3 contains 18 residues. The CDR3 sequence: CASSLDGQGHFLDTEAFF. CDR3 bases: TGTGCCAGCAGCTTAGATGGACAGGGCCACTTTTTGGACACTGAAGCTTTCTTT. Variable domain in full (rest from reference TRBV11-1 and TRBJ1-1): EAEVAQSPRYKITEKSQAVAFWCDPISGHATLYWYRQILGQGPELLVQFQDESVVDDSQLPKDRFSAERLKGVDSTLKIQPAELGDSAMYLCASSLDGQGHFLDTEAFFGQGTRLTVV.

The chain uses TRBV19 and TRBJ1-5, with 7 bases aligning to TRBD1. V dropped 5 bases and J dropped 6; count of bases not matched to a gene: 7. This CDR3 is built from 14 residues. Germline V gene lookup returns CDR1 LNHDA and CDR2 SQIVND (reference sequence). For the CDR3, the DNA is TGTGCCAGTAGTTCCCAGGGGGTTCTTCAGCCCCAGCATTTT. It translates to CASSSQGVLQPQHF.

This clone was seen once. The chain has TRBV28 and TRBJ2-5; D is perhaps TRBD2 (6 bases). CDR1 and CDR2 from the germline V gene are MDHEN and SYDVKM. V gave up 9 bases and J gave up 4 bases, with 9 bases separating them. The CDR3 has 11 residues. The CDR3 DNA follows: TGTGCCAGTTGGAGGGCAGAGACCCAGTACTTC. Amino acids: CASWRAETQYF.

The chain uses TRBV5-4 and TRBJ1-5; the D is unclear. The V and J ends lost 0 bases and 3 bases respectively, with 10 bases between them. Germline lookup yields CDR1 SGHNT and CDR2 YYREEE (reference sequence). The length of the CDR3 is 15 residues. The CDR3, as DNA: TGTGCCAGCAGCTTGGGAGGGAGCGACAATCAGCCCCAGCATTTT. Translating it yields CASSLGGSDNQPQHF.

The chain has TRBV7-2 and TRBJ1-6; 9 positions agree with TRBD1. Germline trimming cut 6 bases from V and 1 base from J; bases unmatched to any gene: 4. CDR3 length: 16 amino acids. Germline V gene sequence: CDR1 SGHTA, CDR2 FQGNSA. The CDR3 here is CASRVTGGSYNSPLHF. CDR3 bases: TGTGCCAGCAGAGTGACAGGGGGATCCTATAATTCACCCCTCCACTTT.

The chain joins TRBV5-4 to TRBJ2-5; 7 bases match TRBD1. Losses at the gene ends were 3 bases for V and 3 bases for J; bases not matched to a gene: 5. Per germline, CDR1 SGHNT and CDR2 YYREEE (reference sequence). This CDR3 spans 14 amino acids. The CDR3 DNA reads TGTGCCAGCAGCTCCTACGACAGGGAAGAGACCCAGTACTTC. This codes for CASSSYDREETQYF. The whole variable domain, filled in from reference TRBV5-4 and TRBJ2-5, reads ETGVTQSPTHLIKTRGQQVTLRCSSQSGHNTVSWYQQALGQGPQFIFQYYREEENGRGNFPPRFSGLQFPNYSSELNVNALELDDSALYLCASSSYDREETQYFGPGTRLLVL.

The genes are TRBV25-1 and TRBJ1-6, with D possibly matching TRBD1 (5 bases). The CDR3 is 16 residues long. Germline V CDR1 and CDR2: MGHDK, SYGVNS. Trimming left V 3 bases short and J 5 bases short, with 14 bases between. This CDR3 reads CASSDFQGNDNSPLHF. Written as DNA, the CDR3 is TGTGCCAGCAGTGATTTCCAGGGAAACGATAATTCACCCCTCCACTTT.